The entry below describes one T cell receptor beta chain. Its antigen is not yet known. No much larger clonotype is one base removed from it; base qualities were not supplied. Using the deep immunoSEQ assay, multiplex PCR amplified TCR CDR3 regions from genomic DNA. For each cell subset, the extracted genomic DNA was distributed evenly across all wells of several immunoSEQ 96-well plates, and each plate served as one replicate. For sorted subsets, 200 ng of genomic DNA, equivalent to around 30,000 T cell genomes, went into each replicate PCR. Purified libraries were measured with a Qubit 3.0 fluorometer, size-checked on a Bioanalyzer 2100, and measured again with the KAPA Library Quantification kit. Each immunoSEQ 96-well plate was sequenced on its own single-read 150-cycle Illumina NextSeq 550 flow cell. Concerning the study's data processing: The immunoSEQ output contained only junctional sequences without quality scores, so filtering could not match that applied to full-length reads. To assign V/J genes and CDR3, sequences were annotated against IMGT germline references using PyIR, a Python wrapper for IgBLAST v1.9. Reads were removed for weak V/J assignments (E-value above 1e-6), missing CDR3, stop codons, out-of-frame junctions, or ambiguous translated residues. V3J clonotypes were defined as sequences sharing the same inferred V gene, J gene, and CDR3 amino acid sequence. Percentage overlap between repertoires was computed as shared unique clonotypes divided by the size of the smaller repertoire. Three approaches were used to assess repertoire richness: RTK rarefaction, the Chao1 estimator, and Recon v2.1 estimates of unobserved clonotypes. OLGA was used to compute generation probabilities for all TCRbeta clonotypes that the gDNA method yielded from a handful of donors. The clones in this table, taken by TCRdb from immuneACCESS, are in-frame only. Not every clone is retained; where verified, under half of the shortfall comes from an unresolved V gene, and the cause of the rest is unknown. V, J and clone size derive from that table, while D and trimming were established from the DNA sequence. Present in this sample are about 680,000 clones, roughly 94% of which were seen just once. The ten largest clones add up to approximately 24% of the sample.

CD8 naive samples were CD45RO-negative cells positively selected for CCR7, giving a CD45RA+CCR7+ population that excluded TemRA cells. The donors were healthy, HIV-negative adults with no recently reported acute infections or vaccinations. All donors were Caucasian adults living in Nashville, Tennessee, USA. Blood was obtained by leukapheresis, after which PBMCs were separated by Ficoll-Histopaque density gradient centrifugation and cryopreserved in liquid nitrogen vapor phase. Analytical flow cytometry was used to check the purity and quantity of each magnetically sorted T cell population. From each sorted fraction, genomic DNA was isolated and quantified by UV absorbance on a Nanodrop 2000c. These data belong to a study of shared clonotypes between healthy human individuals (dated by TCRdb to 2020 to 2022). Concerning the study at large: The cohort included three men and two women between 18 and 49 years of age. Per donor, three plates each were used for CD4 naive and CD4 memory, two for CD8 naive, and one for CD8 memory. Blood TCR repertoires of a handful of healthy adults were deeply sequenced to estimate repertoire size and the extent of clonotype sharing between individuals. Libraries were prepared and TCR repertoires were sequenced by different laboratories using diverse techniques, in order to increase sequencing depth and limit assay-specific biases. Between about 0.85 and 9.5 billion PBMCs per donor were obtained by leukapheresis.

Study-wide findings and limitations: Even with the large sequencing depth, rarefaction of the sorted-subset datasets indicated that sequencing was incomplete. Because the study included only a small number of donors, the genetic and exposure-history diversity represented was limited. Compared with non-shared clonotypes, the clonotypes found in all four sorted-subset donors had higher generation probabilities. Sharing across several donors was observed for about 5% of naive CD4, over 3% of naive CD8, roughly 2.4% of memory CD4, and around 0.42% of memory CD8 clonotypes. Naive subsets generally had larger estimated clonotype richness than memory subsets. Based on pairwise subsampling, the degree of clonotype sharing among donors was expected to be affected by sequencing depth. Only blood was sampled, and tissue TCR repertoires likely differ from those in blood.

CDR3 length: 13 amino acids, cysteine to phenylalanine. This entry keeps only the CDR3 DNA: 39 bases, framed from base 1. The V end loses 3 bases and the J end loses 5 bases, and a stretch of 13 bases separates them. CDR1 and CDR2 are read off the germline V gene as SQVTM and ANQGSEA. The TCR sequence derives from a man in his thirties or forties in good health. The V gene is TRBV29-1 and the J gene is TRBJ1-2; 6 matching bases give a weak D call of TRBD1. Sequenced material: naive CD8+ T cells sorted from blood. Per the publication, the cell subset or site label means: CD45RA+CCR7+. For the CDR3, the sequence is CSVDAGAVYGYTF. The DNA is TGCAGCGTTGATGCAGGGGCGGTGTATGGCTACACCTTC.